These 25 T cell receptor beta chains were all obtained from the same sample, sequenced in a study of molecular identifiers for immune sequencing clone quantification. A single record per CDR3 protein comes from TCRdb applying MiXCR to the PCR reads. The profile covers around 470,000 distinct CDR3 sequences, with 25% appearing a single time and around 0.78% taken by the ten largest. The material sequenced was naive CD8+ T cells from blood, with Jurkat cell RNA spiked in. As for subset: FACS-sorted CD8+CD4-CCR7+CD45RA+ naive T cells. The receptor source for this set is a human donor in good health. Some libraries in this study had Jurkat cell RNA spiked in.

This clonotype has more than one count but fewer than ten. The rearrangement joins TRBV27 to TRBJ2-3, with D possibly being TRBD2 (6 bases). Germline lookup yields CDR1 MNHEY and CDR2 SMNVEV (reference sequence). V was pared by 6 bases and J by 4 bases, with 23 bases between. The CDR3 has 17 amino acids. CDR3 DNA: TGTGCCAGCAGGGTGCTATTCGGGGGTCTTGGTTCAGATACGCAGTATTTT. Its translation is CASRVLFGGLGSDTQYF.

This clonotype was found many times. The CDR3 bases are TGTGCCAGCAGTTACTCATTTACTGAAGCTTTCTTT. It encodes CASSYSFTEAFF. The rearrangement links TRBV6-2 or TRBV6-3 to TRBJ1-1, with D uncertain. CDR3 length: 12 amino acids. Germline values: CDR1 MNHEY, CDR2 SVGEGT. V was cut by 0 bases and J by 5 bases, with 4 bases left in between.

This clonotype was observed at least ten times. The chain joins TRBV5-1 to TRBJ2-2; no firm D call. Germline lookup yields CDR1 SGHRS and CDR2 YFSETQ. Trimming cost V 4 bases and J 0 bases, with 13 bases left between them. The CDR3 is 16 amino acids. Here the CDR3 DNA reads TGCGCCAGCAGCGACGACGGATTCGCGAACACCGGGGAGCTGTTTTTT. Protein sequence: CASSDDGFANTGELFF.

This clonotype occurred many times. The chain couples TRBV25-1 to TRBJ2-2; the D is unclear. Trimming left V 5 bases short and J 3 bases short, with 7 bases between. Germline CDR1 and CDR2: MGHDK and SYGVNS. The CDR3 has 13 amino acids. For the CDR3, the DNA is TGTGCCAGCAGTACCGGATACACCGGGGAGCTGTTTTTT. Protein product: CASSTGYTGELFF.

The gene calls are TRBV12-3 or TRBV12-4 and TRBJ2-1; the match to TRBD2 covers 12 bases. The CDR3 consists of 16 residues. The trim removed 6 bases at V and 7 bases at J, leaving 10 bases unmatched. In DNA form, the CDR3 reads TGTGCCAGCAGCCCTTCGGGACTAGCGGGCAAGAATGAGCAGTTCTTC. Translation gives CASSPSGLAGKNEQFF.

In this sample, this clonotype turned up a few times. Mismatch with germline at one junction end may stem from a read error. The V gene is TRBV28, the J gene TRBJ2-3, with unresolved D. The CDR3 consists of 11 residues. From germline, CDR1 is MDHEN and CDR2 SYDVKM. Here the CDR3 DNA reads TGTGCCAGCAGTCGACCAGAAACGCAGTATTTT. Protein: CASSRPETQYF.

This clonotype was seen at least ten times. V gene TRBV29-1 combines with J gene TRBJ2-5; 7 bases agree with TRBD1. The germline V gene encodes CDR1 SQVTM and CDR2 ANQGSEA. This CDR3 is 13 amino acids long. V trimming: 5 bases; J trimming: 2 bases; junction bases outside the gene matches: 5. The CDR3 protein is CSVQTGLQETQYF. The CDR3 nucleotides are TGCAGCGTTCAGACAGGGTTGCAAGAGACCCAGTACTTC.

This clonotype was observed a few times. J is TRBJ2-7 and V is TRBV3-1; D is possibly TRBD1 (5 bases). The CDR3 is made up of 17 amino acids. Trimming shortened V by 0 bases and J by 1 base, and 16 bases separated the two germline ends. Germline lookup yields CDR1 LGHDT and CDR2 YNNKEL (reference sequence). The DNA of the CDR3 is TGTGCCAGCAGCCAAGAATCTAGTAGGGGCGCTTCCTACGAGCAGTACTTC. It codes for CASSQESSRGASYEQYF.

Here the CDR3 reads CASSFGRGPGELFF. The CDR3 DNA follows: TGTGCCAGCAGCTTCGGTCGCGGTCCCGGGGAGCTGTTTTTT. This chain joins TRBV5-8 and TRBJ2-2, with D hard to call. Per germline, CDR1 SGHTS and CDR2 YDEGEE. This CDR3 has 14 residues. V shed 2 bases and J shed 6 bases, with 11 bases lying between them.

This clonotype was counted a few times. CDR3 DNA sequence: TGTGCCAGCAGCGTTGGGTACGTGGGTTTGGGAGAGCAGTACTTC. It codes for CASSVGYVGLGEQYF. The chain uses TRBV9 and TRBJ2-7; D not resolved. CDR1 is SGDLS and CDR2 is YYNGEE in the germline V gene. This CDR3 has 15 residues. Trimming pared 2 bases from V and 7 bases from J, leaving 19 bases between.

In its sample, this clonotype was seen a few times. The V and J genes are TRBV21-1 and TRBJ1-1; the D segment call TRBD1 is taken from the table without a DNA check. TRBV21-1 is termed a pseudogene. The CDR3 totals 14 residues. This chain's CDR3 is CASSNTGITTEAFF. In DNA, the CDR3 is TGTGCCAGCAGCAATACAGGGATCACGACTGAAGCTTTCTTT.

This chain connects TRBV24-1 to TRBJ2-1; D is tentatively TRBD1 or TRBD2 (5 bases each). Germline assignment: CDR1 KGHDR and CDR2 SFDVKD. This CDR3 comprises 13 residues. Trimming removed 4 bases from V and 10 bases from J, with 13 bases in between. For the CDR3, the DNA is TGTGCCACCAGTGAAGGGACCCCCGAAGAGCAGTTCTTC. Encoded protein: CATSEGTPEEQFF.

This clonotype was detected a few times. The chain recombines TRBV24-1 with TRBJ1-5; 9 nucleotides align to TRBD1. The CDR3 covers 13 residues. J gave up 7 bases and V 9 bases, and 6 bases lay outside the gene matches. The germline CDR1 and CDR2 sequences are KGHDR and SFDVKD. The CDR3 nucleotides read TGTGCCACCTCAGAGGACAGGGGCCAGCCCCAGCATTTT. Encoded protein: CATSEDRGQPQHF.

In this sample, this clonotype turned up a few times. The CDR3 spells CASSSYTGTDQETQYF. In DNA, the CDR3 is TGTGCCAGCAGTTCTTATACCGGGACAGACCAAGAGACCCAGTACTTC. The V gene is TRBV3-1, the J gene TRBJ2-5; 7 bases align to TRBD1. Germline-derived CDR1 and CDR2 are LGHDT and YNNKEL (reference sequence). Trimming removed 6 bases from V and 0 bases from J; junction bases left unmatched: 10. This CDR3 is 16 amino acids long.

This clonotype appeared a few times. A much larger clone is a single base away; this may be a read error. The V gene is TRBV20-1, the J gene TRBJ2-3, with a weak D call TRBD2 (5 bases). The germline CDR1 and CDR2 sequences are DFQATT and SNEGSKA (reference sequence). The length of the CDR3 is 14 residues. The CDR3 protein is CSPSSVGEVDTQYF. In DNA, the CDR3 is TGCAGCCCTTCTTCGGTGGGAGAGGTCGATACGCAGTATTTT.

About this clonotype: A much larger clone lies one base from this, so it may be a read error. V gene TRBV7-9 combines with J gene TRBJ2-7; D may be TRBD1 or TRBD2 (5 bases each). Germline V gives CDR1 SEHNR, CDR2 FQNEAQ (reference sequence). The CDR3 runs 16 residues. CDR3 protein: CTSSLVVGTLGYEQYF. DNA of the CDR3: TGTACCAGCAGCTTAGTCGTGGGGACCCTCGGGTACGAGCAGTACTTC.

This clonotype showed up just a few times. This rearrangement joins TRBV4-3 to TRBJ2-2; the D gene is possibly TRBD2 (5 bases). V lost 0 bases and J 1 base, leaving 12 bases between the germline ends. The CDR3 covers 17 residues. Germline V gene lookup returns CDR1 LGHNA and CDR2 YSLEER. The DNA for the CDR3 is TGCGCCAGCAGCCAAGATTCTGCGGGCCGGAACACCGGGGAGCTGTTTTTT. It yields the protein CASSQDSAGRNTGELFF.

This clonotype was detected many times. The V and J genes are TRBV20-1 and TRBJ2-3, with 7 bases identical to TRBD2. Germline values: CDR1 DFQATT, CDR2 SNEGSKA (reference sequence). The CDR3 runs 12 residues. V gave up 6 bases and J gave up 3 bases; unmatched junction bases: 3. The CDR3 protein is CSAGLVTDTQYF. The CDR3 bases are TGCAGTGCCGGACTAGTTACAGATACGCAGTATTTT.

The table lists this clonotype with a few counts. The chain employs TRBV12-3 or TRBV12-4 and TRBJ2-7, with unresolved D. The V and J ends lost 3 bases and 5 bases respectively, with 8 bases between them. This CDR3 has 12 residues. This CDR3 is CASSFVNHEQYF. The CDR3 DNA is TGTGCCAGCAGTTTCGTCAACCACGAGCAGTACTTC.

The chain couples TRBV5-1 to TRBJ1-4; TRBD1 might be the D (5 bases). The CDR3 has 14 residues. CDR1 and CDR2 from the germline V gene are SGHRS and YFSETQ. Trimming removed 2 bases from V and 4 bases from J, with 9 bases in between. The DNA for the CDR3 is TGCGCCAGCAGCTTTTTGGGGCATAATGAAAAACTGTTTTTT. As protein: CASSFLGHNEKLFF.

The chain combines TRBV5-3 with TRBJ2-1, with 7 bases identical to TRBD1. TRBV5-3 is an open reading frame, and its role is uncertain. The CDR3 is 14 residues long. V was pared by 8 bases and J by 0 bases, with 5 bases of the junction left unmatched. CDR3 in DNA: TGTGCCAGCAACCGGGACAGCTCCTACAATGAGCAGTTCTTC. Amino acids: CASNRDSSYNEQFF.

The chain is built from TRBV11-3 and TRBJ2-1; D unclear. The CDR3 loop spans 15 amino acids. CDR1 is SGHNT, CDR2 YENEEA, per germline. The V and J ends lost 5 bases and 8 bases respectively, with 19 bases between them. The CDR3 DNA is TGTGCCAGCAGCGCTTACGGTAGCTTAGCCGATGAGCAGTTCTTC. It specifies CASSAYGSLADEQFF. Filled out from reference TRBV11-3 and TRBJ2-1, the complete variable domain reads EAGVVQSPRYKIIEKKQPVAFWCNPISGHNTLYWYLQNLGQGPELLIRYENEEAVDDSQLPKDRFSAERLKGVDSTLKIQPAELGDSAVYLCASSAYGSLADEQFFGPGTRLTVL.

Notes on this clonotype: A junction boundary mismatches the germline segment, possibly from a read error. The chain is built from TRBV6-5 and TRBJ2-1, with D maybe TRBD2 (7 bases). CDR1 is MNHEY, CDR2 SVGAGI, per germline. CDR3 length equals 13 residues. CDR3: CTSLAEGGDEQFF. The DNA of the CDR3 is TGTACCAGCTTAGCGGAGGGGGGGGATGAGCAGTTCTTC.

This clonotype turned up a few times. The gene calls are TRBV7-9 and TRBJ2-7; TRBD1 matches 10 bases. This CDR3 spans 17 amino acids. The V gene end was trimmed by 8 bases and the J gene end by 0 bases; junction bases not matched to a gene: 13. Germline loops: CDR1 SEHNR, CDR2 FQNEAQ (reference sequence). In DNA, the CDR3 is TGTGCCAGCGGCCCTGACAGGGGGCGGACCTACTCCTACGAGCAGTACTTC. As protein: CASGPDRGRTYSYEQYF.

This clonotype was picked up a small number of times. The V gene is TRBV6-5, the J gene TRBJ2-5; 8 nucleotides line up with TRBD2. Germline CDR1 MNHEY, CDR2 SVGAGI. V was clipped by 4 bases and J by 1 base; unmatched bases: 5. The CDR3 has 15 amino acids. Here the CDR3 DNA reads TGTGCCAGCAGTTTCACAGCGGGGGCCCAAGAGACCCAGTACTTC. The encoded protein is CASSFTAGAQETQYF.